Below, 9 T cell receptor beta chains from the same sample are listed, as sequenced in a study of blood T cell repertoires in COVID-19. Assay used: immunoSEQ multiplex PCR; TCRdb lists only in-frame clones, some missing. The sample has tens of thousands of clones; about 80% are singletons. Sequencing used peripheral blood. Receptors were obtained from a human donor in a cohort sampled during active COVID-19.

The J gene is TRBJ2-7, the V gene TRBV10-1, with 8 bases fitting TRBD2. V gave up 4 bases and J gave up 5 bases; unmatched junction bases: 7. There are 14 residues in the CDR3. Germline loops: CDR1 WNHNN, CDR2 SYGVQD (reference sequence). The CDR3 nucleotides read TGCGCCAGCAGTGCTTCCGGGAGGGCCAACGAGCAGTACTTC. It is translated as CASSASGRANEQYF.

This chain links TRBV28 with TRBJ2-7, with a possible D match to TRBD2 (6 bases). CDR3 size: 13 residues. Trimming left V 6 bases short and J 6 bases short, with 15 bases between. CDR1 is MDHEN, CDR2 SYDVKM, per germline. The CDR3 DNA reads TGTGCCAGCAGAAAGCCCGCGGGAACCGAGCAGTACTTC. Protein sequence: CASRKPAGTEQYF.

The chain is built from TRBV6-5 and TRBJ2-5, with a tentative D call TRBD2 (6 bases). This CDR3 has 15 amino acids. The V gene lost 5 bases and the J gene lost 4 bases, with 17 bases spanning the gap. CDR1 is MNHEY and CDR2 is SVGAGI in the germline V gene. CDR3 coding DNA: TGTGCCAGCAGTCCCCTCGGAGGGGTAGGAGAGACCCAGTACTTC. Translation: CASSPLGGVGETQYF.

The rearrangement links TRBV10-2 to TRBJ2-7; D might be TRBD2 (5 bases). Trimming shortened V by 1 base and J by 1 base, and 11 bases separated the two germline ends. CDR1 WSHSY and CDR2 SAAADI come from the germline V gene. The length of the CDR3 is 15 residues. The CDR3 loop reads CASSELGRGSYEQYF. DNA of the CDR3: TGCGCCAGCAGTGAGTTGGGCCGCGGGTCCTACGAGCAGTACTTC.

Concerning this clone itself: A junction end diverges from the germline sequence, so it may reflect a read error. The rearrangement links TRBV7-6 to TRBJ1-3; D unresolved. Germline loops: CDR1 SGHVS, CDR2 FNYEAQ. The CDR3 extends over 16 amino acids. This chain's CDR3 is CASSLVSASSGNTIYF. CDR3 nucleotide sequence: TGTGCCAGCAGTTTAGTCAGTGCCAGCTCTGGAAACACCATATATTTT.

The rearrangement links TRBV19 to TRBJ2-5; perhaps TRBD2 as D (6 bases). In germline, CDR1 is LNHDA, CDR2 SQIVND (reference sequence). The CDR3 covers 16 residues. V dropped 6 bases and J dropped 1 base, with 18 bases sitting between them. CDR3 in DNA: TGTGCCAGTAGCGGCGGGGCGACTACAATCCAAGAGACCCAGTACTTC. Translation gives CASSGGATTIQETQYF.

This chain links TRBV18 with TRBJ1-1, with D possibly being TRBD1 (6 bases). Deletions cut 2 bases from V and 1 base from J, with 14 bases between. The CDR3 totals 16 residues. The germline gives CDR1 KGHSH, CDR2 LQKENI. CDR3 region: CASSPWGGHENTEAFF. The CDR3 coding sequence is TGTGCCAGCTCACCATGGGGGGGGCATGAGAACACTGAAGCTTTCTTT.

This clone was counted at least ten times. The V gene is TRBV28, the J gene TRBJ2-7, with a possible D match to TRBD2 (5 bases). V was trimmed by 2 bases and J by 3 bases, leaving 5 bases between them. The CDR3 contains 12 residues. Germline loops: CDR1 MDHEN, CDR2 SYDVKM. The CDR3 protein is CASSLEGYEQYF. Here the CDR3 DNA reads TGTGCCAGCAGTTTAGAGGGCTACGAGCAGTACTTC.

The CDR3 spells CSVTTGTGERETQYF. As DNA, the CDR3 is TGCAGCGTCACGACCGGGACAGGGGAGCGGGAGACCCAGTACTTC. The chain couples TRBV29-1 to TRBJ2-5; 10 nucleotides agree with TRBD1. Trimming took 6 bases from V and 5 from J; bases not matched to a gene: 12. The CDR3 has 15 residues. Germline V gene sequence: CDR1 SQVTM, CDR2 ANQGSEA.